The 29 T cell receptor beta chains below were found in one sample sequenced in a study of glioma-infiltrating T cells after dendritic cell vaccination. The table came from immunoSEQ multiplex PCR; TCRdb's copy has only in-frame clones and leaves some out. Among about 95,000 clones, more than 75% were seen once, and the ten largest hold less than 3%. This sample comprised blood, obtained before dendritic cell vaccination. The receptors stem from a human donor with glioblastoma.

V and J are TRBV6-5 and TRBJ2-5; 7 bases are a match to TRBD1. This CDR3 region has 13 residues. Germline values: CDR1 MNHEY, CDR2 SVGAGI. V dropped 7 bases and J dropped 0; count of bases not matched to a gene: 2. CDR3: CASMDRYQETQYF. The CDR3 DNA reads as TGTGCCAGCATGGACAGGTACCAAGAGACCCAGTACTTC.

The chain combines TRBV19 with TRBJ2-7, with D unresolved. The germline V and J ends were trimmed by 4 bases and 7 bases, with 5 bases remaining between them. The CDR3 spans 10 residues. In germline, CDR1 is LNHDA, CDR2 SQIVND (reference sequence). This CDR3 is CASSNGEQYF. CDR3 sequence (DNA): TGTGCCAGTAGTAACGGGGAGCAGTACTTC.

V is TRBV7-8 and J is TRBJ2-3, with D perhaps TRBD2 (5 bases). The CDR3 length is 16 residues. V shed 3 bases and J shed 5 bases, with 18 bases lying between them. Germline loops: CDR1 SGHVS, CDR2 FQNEAQ. The CDR3 reads CASSFPLGRKEDTQYF. CDR3 nucleotide sequence: TGTGCCAGCAGCTTCCCACTAGGACGAAAGGAAGATACGCAGTATTTT.

The chain couples TRBV7-2 to TRBJ2-7, with a possible D match to TRBD2 (6 bases). The CDR3 loop spans 17 amino acids. Germline-derived CDR1 and CDR2 are SGHTA and FQGNSA. The V and J ends lost 2 bases and 0 bases respectively, with 17 bases between them. CDR3 amino acids: CASSLQGHSGSSYEQYF. CDR3 DNA sequence: TGTGCCAGCAGCTTACAAGGTCATAGCGGATCCTCCTACGAGCAGTACTTC.

This clone was seen only a few times. The chain links TRBV10-1 to TRBJ2-7, with D tentatively TRBD2 (5 bases). This CDR3 region has 14 residues. V was trimmed by 6 bases and J by 4 bases, leaving 16 bases between them. CDR1 and CDR2 (germline): WNHNN, SYGVQD (reference sequence). CDR3 residues: CASSRREGGYEQYF. CDR3 bases: TGCGCCAGCAGCCGCAGAGAAGGCGGGTACGAGCAGTACTTC.

In this sample, this clone turned up a few times. V and J are TRBV6-4 and TRBJ2-7; D possibly corresponds to TRBD1 (5 bases). CDR1 and CDR2 from the germline V gene are MRHNA and SNTAGT. The CDR3 covers 14 residues. V lost 4 bases to trimming and J lost 6 bases, with 16 bases between them. CDR3 sequence: CASSGGRALLEQYF. The DNA of the CDR3 is TGTGCCAGCAGTGGGGGCAGAGCCCTCCTCGAGCAGTACTTC.

The chain links TRBV9 to TRBJ2-3; TRBD2 agrees at 8 bases. The CDR3 length is 17 residues. Germline loops: CDR1 SGDLS, CDR2 YYNGEE. V lost 0 bases and J lost 2; bases outside the gene matches: 8. The DNA of the CDR3 is TGTGCCAGCAGCGTAGGGGCGGGGGGCCTAAACACAGATACGCAGTATTTT. Translation gives CASSVGAGGLNTDTQYF.

The chain uses TRBV19 and TRBJ2-7; TRBD2 might be the D (5 bases). V was pared by 6 bases and J by 6 bases, with 15 bases between. Germline lookup yields CDR1 LNHDA and CDR2 SQIVND (reference sequence). This CDR3 has 13 amino acids. The DNA for the CDR3 is TGTGCCAGTAGCGGACTGCAGTTTTCCGAGCAGTACTTC. Translated: CASSGLQFSEQYF.

This sequence joins TRBV5-1 and TRBJ2-1; 11 bases match TRBD2. The CDR3 has 17 amino acids. Per germline, CDR1 SGHRS and CDR2 YFSETQ. V shed 4 bases, J shed 9 bases, and the junction held 15 bases outside the gene matches. CDR3 DNA: TGCGCCAGCAGCCCCCCACTACTAGCGGGAGTCGGAGGTGAGCAGTTCTTC. Its translation is CASSPPLLAGVGGEQFF.

The chain carries TRBV13 and TRBJ2-1; 8 nucleotides align to TRBD2. The CDR3 runs 17 residues. Germline values: CDR1 PRHDT, CDR2 FYEKMQ (reference sequence). Trimming at V came to 0 bases and at J to 6 bases, leaving 10 bases not matched to a gene. The CDR3 reads CASSLGPPGGPVNEQFF. Written as DNA, the CDR3 is TGTGCCAGCAGCTTAGGTCCCCCGGGAGGGCCAGTCAATGAGCAGTTCTTC.

The chain combines TRBV11-2 with TRBJ2-1, with 9 bases identical to TRBD1. Trimming cost V 4 bases and J 7 bases; bases outside gene matches: 5. Per germline, CDR1 SGHAT and CDR2 FQNNGV. There are 14 residues in the CDR3. The CDR3 loop is CASSSTGGDNEQFF. CDR3 in DNA: TGTGCCAGCAGCTCGACAGGGGGAGATAATGAGCAGTTCTTC.

The V call is TRBV5-1, the J call TRBJ1-1; 9 positions match TRBD1. This CDR3 comprises 15 residues. The junction had 8 bases not matched to a gene; V was cut back by 3 bases and J by 5 bases. Germline CDR1 SGHRS, CDR2 YFSETQ. The CDR3 DNA follows: TGCGCCAGCAGCTCTACGGGACAGGGTAGGACTGAAGCTTTCTTT. Residues: CASSSTGQGRTEAFF.

As for this clone: Other DNA sequences in the same sample also yield this CDR3. V and J are TRBV2 and TRBJ1-4, with 7 positions matching TRBD1. The CDR3 is made up of 13 amino acids. CDR1 SNHLY and CDR2 FYNNEI come from the germline V gene. With V trimmed by 6 bases and J by 8 bases, 6 bases remained unmatched. The CDR3 sequence is CASSSDRIEKLFF. The CDR3 nucleotides read TGTGCCAGCAGCTCGGACAGGATAGAAAAACTGTTTTTT.

This chain links TRBV19 with TRBJ1-3; D not certain. CDR1 is LNHDA, CDR2 SQIVND, per germline (reference sequence). The CDR3 has 16 amino acids. V was shortened by 5 bases and J by 0 bases, with 14 bases between the two germline ends. The CDR3 nucleotides are TGTGCCAGTAGTTCCCGACTCAGAAGCTCTGGAAACACCATATATTTT. It translates to CASSSRLRSSGNTIYF. The full variable domain, its missing parts supplied by reference TRBV19 and TRBJ1-3, is DGGITQSPKYLFRKEGQNVTLSCEQNLNHDAMYWYRQDPGQGLRLIYYSQIVNDFQKGDIAEGYSVSREKKESFPLTVTSAQKNPTAFYLCASSSRLRSSGNTIYFGEGSWLTVV.

The V call is TRBV28, the J call TRBJ1-2, with a weak D call TRBD1 (6 bases). The germline gives CDR1 MDHEN, CDR2 SYDVKM. CDR3 size: 14 residues. V shed 5 bases and J shed 3 bases, with 13 bases lying between them. The CDR3 loop reads CASSPDSTHYGYTF. The CDR3 DNA reads TGTGCCAGCAGTCCGGACAGTACCCACTATGGCTACACCTTC.

The chain joins TRBV4-2 to TRBJ2-1; 7 bases agree with TRBD1. CDR1 is LGHNA and CDR2 is YNFKEQ in the germline V gene. Trimming removed 4 bases from V and 5 bases from J; junction bases left unmatched: 5. CDR3 length: 14 amino acids. The CDR3 DNA reads as TGTGCCAGCAGCCGACCGGGACAGCACAATGAGCAGTTCTTC. As protein: CASSRPGQHNEQFF.

The chain joins TRBV7-2 to TRBJ2-7; D is possibly TRBD2 (5 bases). The CDR3 loop spans 12 amino acids. Germline V gene data show CDR1 as SGHTA and CDR2 as FQGNSA. Trimming cost V 3 bases and J 5 bases, with 8 bases left between them. CDR3 region: CASSLGANEQYF. The CDR3 DNA is TGTGCCAGCAGCTTGGGAGCTAACGAGCAGTACTTC. Filled out from reference TRBV7-2 and TRBJ2-7, the complete variable domain reads GAGVSQSPSNKVTEKGKDVELRCDPISGHTALYWYRQSLGQGLEFLIYFQGNSAPDKSGLPSDRFSAERTGGSVSTLTIQRTQQEDSAVYLCASSLGANEQYFGPGTRLTVT.

This CDR3 reads CASSTSTVPGEKLFF. Here the CDR3 DNA reads TGCGCCAGCAGCACTTCGACAGTCCCTGGGGAAAAACTGTTTTTT. The rearrangement uses TRBV5-1 and TRBJ1-4; D may be TRBD1 (5 bases). Germline V gene data show CDR1 as SGHRS and CDR2 as YFSETQ. The V gene lost 4 bases and the J gene lost 8 bases, with 18 bases spanning the gap. The CDR3 loop spans 15 amino acids.

V gene TRBV12-2 combines with J gene TRBJ1-6; the table gives TRBD1 as D, unverified against the DNA. TRBV12-2 is recorded as a pseudogene. CDR3 length equals 18 residues. The CDR3 sequence is CASRLKLGRRGRNSPLHF. In DNA form, the CDR3 reads TGTGCAAGTCGCCTGAAATTGGGGCGTAGGGGGCGAAATTCACCCCTCCACTTT.

V gene TRBV19 combines with J gene TRBJ1-1; 9 nucleotides line up with TRBD1. The CDR3 has 15 amino acids. Germline trimming cut 3 bases from V and 2 bases from J; bases unmatched to any gene: 4. Germline lookup yields CDR1 LNHDA and CDR2 SQIVND (reference sequence). CDR3 in DNA: TGTGCCAGTAGTATCTTTACAGGGGGCAACACTGAAGCTTTCTTT. The encoded protein is CASSIFTGGNTEAFF.

The chain couples TRBV2 to TRBJ2-3; 12 bases agree with TRBD1. The CDR3 length is 16 residues. The germline V gene encodes CDR1 SNHLY and CDR2 FYNNEI. V lost 1 base to trimming and J lost 3 bases; unmatched junction nucleotides: 2. As DNA, the CDR3 is TGTGCCAGCAGTGAAGGGGGACAGGGGGCAACAGATACGCAGTATTTT. Translation: CASSEGGQGATDTQYF. Combining the CDR3 with reference TRBV2 and TRBJ2-3 gives the whole variable domain EPEVTQTPSHQVTQMGQEVILRCVPISNHLYFYWYRQILGQKVEFLVSFYNNEISEKSEIFDDQFSVERPDGSNFTLKIRSTKLEDSAMYFCASSEGGQGATDTQYFGPGTRLTVL.

The chain carries TRBV10-3 and TRBJ2-1, with TRBD2 matching 8 bases. Germline CDR1 ENHRY, CDR2 SYGVKD. The length of the CDR3 is 14 residues. With V trimmed by 4 bases and J by 10 bases, 9 bases remained unmatched. The CDR3 reads CAISVSGGPEEQFF. The CDR3 nucleotides read TGTGCCATCAGTGTGTCGGGGGGGCCGGAGGAGCAGTTCTTC.

This chain uses TRBV9 with TRBJ2-3; D perhaps matches TRBD2 (5 bases). Trimming pared 8 bases from V and 5 bases from J, leaving 15 bases between. Germline lookup yields CDR1 SGDLS and CDR2 YYNGEE. The CDR3 runs 13 residues. This chain's CDR3 is CASVNWRKDTQYF. Written as DNA, the CDR3 is TGTGCCAGTGTGAATTGGAGGAAAGATACGCAGTATTTT.

This chain connects TRBV2 to TRBJ1-1; D perhaps matches TRBD1 (5 bases). The CDR3 has 13 amino acids. Trimming took off 4 bases at V and 5 bases at J, with 11 bases between the two ends. The germline V gene has CDR1 SNHLY and CDR2 FYNNEI. This CDR3 is CASSAREGTEAFF. CDR3 bases: TGTGCCAGCAGTGCAAGGGAGGGGACTGAAGCTTTCTTT.

This clone showed up just once. This chain joins TRBV7-2 and TRBJ2-7; 7 bases agree with TRBD2. CDR3 length equals 15 residues. Germline assignment: CDR1 SGHTA and CDR2 FQGNSA. The V segment lost 2 bases and the J segment 6 bases; nucleotides outside the gene matches: 10. The CDR3 sequence is CASSLIGGGPGEQYF. For the CDR3, the DNA is TGTGCCAGCAGCTTAATTGGCGGGGGTCCCGGCGAGCAGTACTTC.

This chain uses TRBV10-1 with TRBJ1-3; TRBD1 is a possible D gene (5 bases). The CDR3 runs to 13 residues. In germline, CDR1 is WNHNN, CDR2 SYGVQD (reference sequence). V was pared by 8 bases and J by 0 bases, with 8 bases between. The CDR3 reads CASSGPSGNTIYF. The DNA of the CDR3 is TGCGCCAGCTCAGGGCCCTCTGGAAACACCATATATTTT.

This clone was detected only a few times. CDR3 sequence (DNA): TGTGCCAGCAGCCCTGGGACAGGATTCGCCTACGAGCAGTACTTC. Translation: CASSPGTGFAYEQYF. The chain has TRBV7-2 and TRBJ2-7, with 8 nucleotides matching TRBD1. CDR1 and CDR2 from the germline V gene are SGHTA and FQGNSA. With V trimmed by 5 bases and J by 2 bases, 8 bases remained unmatched. The CDR3 is 15 amino acids. The variable domain in full, completed from reference TRBV7-2 and TRBJ2-7, reads GAGVSQSPSNKVTEKGKDVELRCDPISGHTALYWYRQSLGQGLEFLIYFQGNSAPDKSGLPSDRFSAERTGGSVSTLTIQRTQQEDSAVYLCASSPGTGFAYEQYFGPGTRLTVT.

The J gene is TRBJ2-1, the V gene TRBV29-1; D is possibly TRBD1 (6 bases). Germline V gene sequence: CDR1 SQVTM, CDR2 ANQGSEA. The CDR3 covers 14 residues. Between the trimmed V and J ends, which lost 1 base and 8 bases, there was a span of 15 bases. The CDR3 spells CSVEGGKGVDEQFF. Written as DNA, the CDR3 is TGCAGCGTTGAAGGTGGCAAGGGGGTAGATGAGCAGTTCTTC.

V is TRBV6-1 and J is TRBJ2-1, with D possibly TRBD1 on 6 matching bases. Per the germline V gene, CDR1 is MNHNS and CDR2 is SASEGT. The V end was cut by 7 bases, the J end by 4 bases, with 8 bases between. The CDR3 length is 12 residues. Here the CDR3 reads CASKGQYNEQFF. The CDR3 coding sequence is TGTGCCAGCAAAGGACAGTACAATGAGCAGTTCTTC.